Listed below are T cell receptor beta chains from one sample, sequenced in a study of cytomegalovirus exposure and HLA in healthy donors. Some clones are missing from TCRdb's copy, which holds only in-frame ones; the method was immunoSEQ multiplex PCR. The sample lists fewer than 85,000 clones, around 70% seen once, with 11% in the top ten. Sequencing was done on a sample of PBMCs. These receptors all stem from a woman in her 40s in good health and CMV-seropositive. The CDR3 runs from the conserved cysteine through the conserved F or W. Expanded clones get a size class; other rows say once, few or many, or leave the size out.

TRBV7-9,-,CASSFEGHSLFF
TRBV5-6,-,CASSRQNSNQPQHF
TRBV5-4,-,CASSPRGPGANVLTF
TRBV14,-,CASSRGGTTGGYEQYF
TRBV6-1,-,CASSERWGNTIYF
TRBV30,-,CAWAPGQGFNYGYTF
TRBV5-1,-,CASSHDRTYGYTF
TRBV5-4,-,CASSLGLAGGPGELFF
TRBV7-3,-,CASSATGTGDETQYF
TRBV12-5,-,CASGQGSVGWGETQYF
TRBV4-1,-,CASSQDPTGAPYNEQFF
TRBV29-1,-,CSASRDREYEQYF
TRBV5-1,-,CASSGRLAGGPGETQYF
TRBV18,-,CASSPAGSYEQYF
TRBV28,few,CASSKSTLQAKNIQYF
TRBV7-9,once,CASSYGLAGGLSTDTQYF
TRBV5-1,-,CASRTGQETQYF
TRBV18,-,CASSQTGNTEAFF
TRBV9,-,CASSSQGTLGQPQHF
TRBV30,-,CAWTLLAPTDTQYF
TRBV19,-,CASSMWGVGQPQHF
TRBV5-6,-,CASSPGRGVTEAFF
TRBV14,-,CASSQGAGRFGNEQFF
TRBV28,-,CASSLFGKPQHF
TRBV5-1,once,CASSLEVDLQGAFF
TRBV6-5,-,CASSVGGPQETQYF
TRBV18,-,CASSPVGGELFF
TRBV6-5,-,CASRGGPYNEQFF
TRBV10-3,few,CAIRSDRENNGYTF
TRBV27,-,CASSLSTGLVNTEAFF
TRBV7-2,-,CASSPQIRDREGYTF
TRBV5-1,-,CASSLGDTQETQYF
TRBV14,-,CASSQAGTRGELFF
TRBV10-1,-,CAAASSGIHEQFF
TRBV5-6,-,CASSQGQMGEKLFF
TRBV19,-,CASSTRLAGVGDTQYF
TRBV7-2,-,CASRLGDFPETQYF
TRBV21-1,-,CAITNRDAYGYTF
TRBV19,few,CASSIDSNIATGELFF
TRBV4-1,few,CASSHKTGAYEQYF
TRBV19,-,CASSIQGRGLSQDNQPQHF
TRBV5-1,-,CASSSTLAGRTDTQYF
TRBV28,-,CASSLQGAYGYTF
TRBV2,-,CASFGGFRQPQHF
TRBV10-3,-,CAISEWASYEQYF
TRBV28,-,CASSRARSTNEKLFF
TRBV29-1,-,CSVDPTGAEETQYF
TRBV11-2,-,CASSLDSGYGYTF
TRBV6-5,-,CASSDRSSLNTEAFF
TRBV6-1,-,CASSPLRVNTEAFF
TRBV28,few,CASSRQGNQPQHF
TRBV6-1,-,CASSELSGGSEQYF
TRBV5-1,-,CASSPSRGQAYEQYF
TRBV13,-,CASSLRTSGRVEYEQYF
TRBV18,-,CASSHSPDRAPLHF
TRBV7-3,-,CASGGGVFNEQFF
TRBV30,-,CAWSGGEYQPQHF